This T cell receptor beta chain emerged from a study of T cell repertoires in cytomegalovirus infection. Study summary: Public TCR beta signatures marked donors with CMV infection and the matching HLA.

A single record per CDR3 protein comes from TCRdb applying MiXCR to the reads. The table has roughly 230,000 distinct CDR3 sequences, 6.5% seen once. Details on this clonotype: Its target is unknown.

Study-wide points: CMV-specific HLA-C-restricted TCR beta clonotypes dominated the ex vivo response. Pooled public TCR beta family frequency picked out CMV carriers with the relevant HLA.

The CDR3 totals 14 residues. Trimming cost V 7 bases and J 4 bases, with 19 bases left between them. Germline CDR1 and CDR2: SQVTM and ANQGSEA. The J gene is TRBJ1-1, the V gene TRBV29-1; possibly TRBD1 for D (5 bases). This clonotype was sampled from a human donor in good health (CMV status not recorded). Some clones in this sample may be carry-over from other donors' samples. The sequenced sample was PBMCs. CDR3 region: CSGSGRGYPTEAFF. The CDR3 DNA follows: TGCAGCGGCTCGGGGCGGGGGTACCCCACTGAAGCTTTCTTT.